Presented here are 6 T cell receptor beta chains from one specimen sequenced in a study of shared clonotypes between healthy human individuals. Naivety among CD8 cells was defined by CD45RO negativity and positive CCR7 selection, thereby excluding terminally differentiated effector memory CD45RA+ cells. Some clones are missing from TCRdb's copy, which holds only in-frame ones; the method was immunoSEQ multiplex PCR. The sample records about 2,100,000 clones, more than 85% being singletons. The sample was naive CD8+ T cells from PBMCs. These receptors all come from a young man in good health. Some clones in this sample may be carry-over from other donors' samples.

The J gene is TRBJ2-7, the V gene TRBV27, with 7 bases that match TRBD2. CDR3 size: 14 residues. Germline V CDR1 and CDR2: MNHEY, SMNVEV (reference sequence). V shed 6 bases and J 7 bases; nucleotides not matched to a gene: 12. CDR3 sequence reads: CASSLPRAGGEQYF. The CDR3 nucleotides are TGTGCCAGCAGCCTGCCCCGGGCCGGGGGGGAGCAGTACTTC.

Turning to this clone: This sample includes further DNA sequences coding for the same CDR3. The CDR3 loop reads CASSLMRTDTQYF. The DNA of the CDR3 is TGTGCCAGCAGTTTAATGCGCACAGATACGCAGTATTTT. The V call is TRBV27, the J call TRBJ2-3; D gene uncertain. The CDR3 runs to 13 residues. Trimming pared 2 bases from V and 1 base from J, leaving 4 bases between. In germline, CDR1 is MNHEY, CDR2 SMNVEV (reference sequence).

The chain joins TRBV4-2 to TRBJ2-7; 8 bases line up with TRBD2. This CDR3 has 15 amino acids. CDR1 is LGHNA, CDR2 YNFKEQ, per germline. The trim removed 0 bases at V and 3 bases at J, leaving 4 bases unmatched. CDR3 nucleotide sequence: TGTGCCAGCAGCCAAGAGACGGGAGGGGACTACGAGCAGTACTTC. Protein: CASSQETGGDYEQYF.

The chain employs TRBV19 and TRBJ2-3; TRBD1 aligns across 7 bases. This CDR3 has 15 residues. V shed 4 bases and J 4 bases; nucleotides not matched to a gene: 8. Germline-derived CDR1 and CDR2 are LNHDA and SQIVND (reference sequence). The CDR3 nucleotides read TGTGCCAGTAGTACCGGGACAGCGACCTCAGATACGCAGTATTTT. Encoded protein: CASSTGTATSDTQYF.

This chain uses TRBV14 with TRBJ1-5, with D possibly matching TRBD1 (5 bases). Germline values: CDR1 SGHDN, CDR2 FVKESK. V gave up 1 base and J gave up 3 bases, with 10 bases separating them. This CDR3 comprises 15 residues. The CDR3: CASSQGPGHNQPQHF. In DNA, the CDR3 is TGTGCCAGCAGCCAAGGTCCGGGGCACAATCAGCCCCAGCATTTT.

The chain couples TRBV27 to TRBJ1-2; 9 bases are a match to TRBD1. CDR1 and CDR2 (germline): MNHEY, SMNVEV (reference sequence). Losses at the gene ends were 4 bases for V and 9 bases for J; bases not matched to a gene: 15. The CDR3 loop spans 16 amino acids. In DNA form, the CDR3 reads TGTGCCAGCAGTTCCCGTAGGGGGACAGGGCCTATGAGCTACACCTTC. As protein: CASSSRRGTGPMSYTF.